These T cell receptor beta chains were read from a single sample in a study of shared clonotypes between healthy human individuals. Measured with immunoSEQ multiplex PCR; TCRdb has only the in-frame clones, and not every one. The data hold roughly 500,000 clones, with about three quarters observed a single time. The sequencing input was PBMCs. Receptors were obtained from a woman aged 40 to 55 in good health. Some clones in this sample may be carry-over from other donors' samples. Each CDR3 is given with its conserved first and last residue. Fields, in order: clone size, V gene, D gene, J gene, CDR3 protein, CDR3 DNA. D genes are given only for firm matches. Some rows have no size entry. The others give once, few or many, or a class for an expanded clone.

>once|TRBV5-1|-|TRBJ2-7
CASSLYQGPIEQYF
TGCGCCAGCAGCTTGTACCAGGGCCCTATTGAGCAGTACTTC
>-|TRBV2|-|TRBJ2-7
CASTQEAFYEQYF
TGTGCCAGCACTCAAGAGGCCTTCTACGAGCAGTACTTC
>-|TRBV27|TRBD1|TRBJ1-5
CASSTLQGDRGSFGSQHF
TGTGCCAGCAGTACTCTTCAGGGGGACAGGGGGTCCTTCGGCTCCCAGCATTTT
>-|TRBV27|-|TRBJ1-1
CASSSTGSSHTEAFF
TGTGCCAGCAGTTCCACAGGGAGCTCCCACACTGAAGCTTTCTTT
>once|TRBV7-9|-|TRBJ2-1
CASSLEGRAGEQFF
TGTGCCAGCAGCTTAGAGGGGCGGGCCGGGGAGCAGTTCTTC
>-|TRBV18|-|TRBJ2-7
CASSPGAGGAYEQYF
TGTGCCAGCTCACCAGGGGCAGGGGGGGCCTACGAGCAGTACTTC
>few|TRBV19|TRBD2|TRBJ2-7
CATGETSGREQYF
TGTGCCACTGGGGAGACTAGCGGGAGAGAGCAGTACTTC
>once|TRBV4-1|TRBD2|TRBJ2-7
CASSQGPGLAGKNYEQYF
TGCGCCAGCAGCCAAGGACCGGGACTAGCGGGGAAAAACTACGAGCAGTACTTC
>-|TRBV10-3|TRBD2|TRBJ2-7
CAIGSSGRAYEQYF
TGTGCCATCGGCTCTAGCGGGAGGGCCTACGAGCAGTACTTC
>-|TRBV6-5|-|TRBJ1-2
CASSYSGRLGGFGYTF
TGTGCCAGCAGTTACTCGGGGCGACTCGGGGGCTTCGGCTACACCTTC